This T cell receptor (beta chain) was captured in a study of T cell responses to AZD1222 COVID-19 vaccine. Study-wide points: At baseline, just a handful of AZD1222 recipients tested seropositive. Donors were mostly white British, more females; clonal diversity possibly underestimated.

As regards this clone: Antigen specificity is unknown.

The assay was immunoSEQ multiplex PCR, and TCRdb's table has in-frame clones only and misses some. Of 160,000 or so clones in the sample, 91% were seen once. J was trimmed by 2 bases and V by 8 bases; bases with no gene match: 8. Germline CDR1 and CDR2: SQVTM and ANQGSEA. The CDR3 runs 13 residues. The sequence derives from an adult in good health. The starting material was peripheral blood, obtained on day 0 of AZD1222 vaccination. This rearrangement joins TRBV29-1 to TRBJ1-2, with TRBD1 matching over 7 bases. CDR3 protein: CSTTTGSNYGYTF. CDR3 nucleotides: TGCAGCACGACGACAGGGTCGAACTATGGCTACACCTTC.